This T cell receptor beta chain is drawn from a study of OX40 agonist ivuxolimab in advanced cancers. Study findings and constraints: The study found that CD8+ T cells averaged more expanded clones than CD4+.

This CDR3 spans 13 amino acids. Germline V gene sequence: CDR1 SSHAT, CDR2 FNYEAQ (reference sequence). Profiled with immunoSEQ multiplex PCR; TCRdb holds only in-frame clones, not every one. Of fewer than 100,000 clones in the sample, roughly 91% are singletons; the top ten hold 10% to 15%. With respect to this clone: Antigen: not known. Relative to the germline gene, one junction end is altered; a read error may explain this.

The source is an adult with an advanced solid tumor such as melanoma, head and neck, liver or kidney cancer. The rearrangement links TRBV7-7 to TRBJ2-1; D might be TRBD2 (5 bases). Specimen: CD4+ or CD8+ T cells sorted from blood, collected in a trial of the OX40 agonist ivuxolimab. This chain's CDR3 is CASSLGRNNEQFF. The CDR3 nucleotides read TGTGCTAGCAGCTTGGGGAGAAACAATGAGCAGTTCTTC.